This entry lists 17 T cell receptor beta chains sequenced from one sample in a study of T cells expressing NK-cell markers (dated by TCRdb to the early 2020s). The method was 5' RACE. The instrument given in TCRdb is Illumina HiSeq 2000. TCRdb reprocessed the reads, reporting each CDR3 protein sequence once and no DNA. For this sample, the table gives approximately 460,000 distinct CDR3 sequences. Jointly, the top ten make up 7.3% of the sample. Material for sequencing was blood T cells: a sorted CD56 or NKG2C T cell subset, CD4+ or CD8+ T cells, or bulk PBMC T cells (not recorded which). Receptor source: a woman between 18 and 70 years old in good health.

The rearrangement joins TRBV5-6 to TRBJ1-3; TCRdb designates TRBD1, a call that cannot be tested without DNA. The germline CDR1 and CDR2 sequences are SGHDT and YYEEEE. The CDR3 consists of 15 residues. CDR3 protein: CASSRAGQGWNTIYF.

This chain links TRBV6-2 or TRBV6-3 with TRBJ2-1; the TRBD1 assignment by TCRdb is unverifiable without DNA. CDR1 and CDR2 from the germline V gene are MNHEY and SVGEGT. The length of the CDR3 is 14 residues. CDR3 protein: CASSITGINNEQFF.

The V gene is TRBV2, the J gene TRBJ2-1; TCRdb's D call of TRBD1 is untestable without DNA. Looked up from germline, CDR1 is SNHLY and CDR2 is FYNNEI. There are 14 residues in the CDR3. CDR3 residues: CASSEAPQGNEQFF.

The chain carries TRBV19 and TRBJ2-1; without DNA, the TCRdb call of TRBD2 cannot be checked. This CDR3 has 18 amino acids. Germline CDR1 and CDR2: LNHDA and SQIVND (reference sequence). The CDR3 sequence: CASSTRWGSGRALNEQFF.

This chain links TRBV20-1 with TRBJ2-5. Germline V CDR1 and CDR2: DFQATT, SNEGSKA (reference sequence). This CDR3 region has 14 residues. The CDR3 sequence: CSARDGGVQETQYF.

V is TRBV7-9 and J is TRBJ2-1; checking the TCRdb D call of TRBD2 is not possible without DNA. The CDR3 loop spans 14 amino acids. CDR1 and CDR2 (germline): SEHNR, FQNEAQ (reference sequence). The CDR3 region is CASSLDVLQQEQFF.

The genes are TRBV12-3 or TRBV12-4 and TRBJ1-2. The CDR3 has 13 amino acids. CDR3 in amino acids: CASSLTDSYGYTF.

J is TRBJ2-7 and V is TRBV11-1; the TCRdb D gene call, TRBD1, has no DNA to confirm it. CDR1 is SGHAT, CDR2 FQDESV, per germline (reference sequence). The CDR3 extends over 17 amino acids. CDR3 in amino acids: CASTEDSAGAFSYEQYF.

The rearrangement uses TRBV5-6 and TRBJ2-1; as DNA is missing, the TRBD1 call by TCRdb cannot be tested. Germline assignment: CDR1 SGHDT and CDR2 YYEEEE. The CDR3 has 17 residues. The CDR3 is CASSFGSGQGGDNEQFF.

The chain couples TRBV19 to TRBJ2-7; TCRdb proposes TRBD2, but this gene call is untestable without DNA. The CDR3 loop spans 14 amino acids. The germline CDR1 and CDR2 sequences are LNHDA and SQIVND (reference sequence). CDR3 protein: CASNSGRARDEQYF. The complete variable domain, with remaining parts taken from reference TRBV19 and TRBJ2-7, reads DGGITQSPKYLFRKEGQNVTLSCEQNLNHDAMYWYRQDPGQGLRLIYYSQIVNDFQKGDIAEGYSVSREKKESFPLTVTSAQKNPTAFYLCASNSGRARDEQYFGPGTRLTVT.

V gene TRBV29-1 combines with J gene TRBJ1-2. In germline, CDR1 is SQVTM, CDR2 ANQGSEA. This CDR3 spans 15 amino acids. The CDR3 reads CSVEARESPSYGYTF.

The CDR3 here is CASSPTGLAKNIQYF. The J gene is TRBJ2-4, the V gene TRBV6-1; no DNA is available, so the TRBD2 call from TCRdb remains unchecked. Germline V lookup: CDR1 MNHNS, CDR2 SASEGT. This CDR3 region has 15 residues.

V gene TRBV7-6 combines with J gene TRBJ2-1; TCRdb's D call of TRBD2 is untestable without DNA. CDR3 size: 15 residues. The germline V gene encodes CDR1 SGHVS and CDR2 FNYEAQ. The CDR3 region is CASSSGGGTYNEQFF.

This sequence joins TRBV4-1 and TRBJ1-1; TCRdb picks TRBD1, but there is no DNA to check that call. This CDR3 spans 14 amino acids. CDR1 is MGHRA, CDR2 YSYEKL, per germline. The CDR3: CASSTPGFMAEAFF.

V is TRBV19 and J is TRBJ1-4; TCRdb's D call, TRBD1, is unchecked because there is no DNA. Germline loops: CDR1 LNHDA, CDR2 SQIVND (reference sequence). The CDR3 covers 14 residues. CDR3 sequence reads: CASTQGWSNEKLFF.

The chain is built from TRBV9 and TRBJ1-2. CDR1 SGDLS and CDR2 YYNGEE come from the germline V gene. The CDR3 consists of 12 residues. This chain's CDR3 is CASSAMKNGYTF.

The gene calls are TRBV6-2 or TRBV6-3 and TRBJ2-1; TCRdb outputs TRBD1, but without DNA this stays unchecked. Germline CDR1 is MNHEY and CDR2 is SVGEGT. The CDR3 covers 17 residues. The CDR3 sequence: CASSYLGAGRAYNEQFF.